Sequencing of this TCR beta chain was carried out in a study of blood T cells in healthy people across ages. Background on the study: Per every two T cells, about one barcoded beta molecule was captured by template switching. Study-wide findings and caveats: While age rose, TCR beta diversity per million T cells dropped in a roughly linear way.

Details on this clonotype: Its antigen is not identified.

PCR was performed a second time for about 7 to 11 cycles using a sample-barcoded 5' primer and a J-beta primer mix. Each cDNA molecule was tagged by a template-switch adaptor that had 12 random nucleotides. One entry per CDR3 protein results from TCRdb running MiXCR on the 5' RACE reads. This repertoire shows around 1,800,000 distinct CDR3 sequences, about 39% found once; its top ten account for about 21%. This CDR3 contains 14 residues. Trimming cost V 7 bases and J 10 bases, with 20 bases left between them. This sequence joins TRBV12-3 or TRBV12-4 and TRBJ2-1; a weak D match, TRBD2 (6 bases). The origin of this receptor is a human donor in good health. The source material was blood. The CDR3 is CASMGGNGLLEQFF. The CDR3 coding sequence is TGTGCCAGCATGGGGGGTAACGGTCTCCTCGAGCAGTTCTTC.